This T cell receptor (beta chain) was found in a study of shared clonotypes between healthy human individuals. Assay: immunoSEQ multiplex PCR; the TCRdb copy retains only in-frame clones and omits some. The sample lists approximately 1,000,000 clones; about 80% were seen once. The CDR3 extends over 16 amino acids. The trim removed 5 bases at V and 1 base at J, leaving 9 bases unmatched. From germline, CDR1 is LNHDA and CDR2 SQIVND (reference sequence). Each sample came from a Caucasian adult donor living in Nashville, Tennessee. The sample taken for sequencing was memory CD4+ T cells from PBMCs. Subset noted: CD45RA-negative fraction. The chain has TRBV19 and TRBJ2-5; 8 bases agree with TRBD2. This TCR derives from a man younger than 35 in good health. Some clones in this sample may be carry-over from other donors' samples. DNA for the CDR3: TGTGCCAGTAGTGTCGCGGGGCTAGCGGGCCAAGAGACCCAGTACTTC. It encodes CASSVAGLAGQETQYF.